Below, one T cell receptor beta chain is given with its context. The data were obtained in a study of blood T cell repertoires in COVID-19. For the study at large: Material from acute and convalescent COVID-19 was sourced from the United States, Italy and Spain. PBMCs, B-cell-depleted T cells, or T cells were the source of the cDNA or gDNA that made up the material.

The CDR3 consists of 16 residues. Germline CDR1 SNHLY, CDR2 FYNNEI. The junction had 6 bases not matched to a gene; V was cut back by 3 bases and J by 4 bases. Original data processing: Nucleated cell number was recorded as an estimate derived from reference gene primer amplification. The method was immunoSEQ multiplex PCR; TCRdb's version includes in-frame clones alone and lacks a portion of them. The V and J calls and the clone size are those of that table, but D and trimming were determined from the DNA. The sample has about 70,000 clones, around 88% seen once. The source is a man aged 35 to 55 with COVID-19, enrolled during active disease. Input material: peripheral blood. The J gene is TRBJ2-2, the V gene TRBV2, with TRBD1 matching 9 bases. The CDR3 DNA follows: TGTGCCAGCAGTGATCTCGGACAGGGGATCACCGGGGAGCTGTTTTTT. Residues: CASSDLGQGITGELFF. The entire variable domain, with the rest obtained from reference TRBV2 and TRBJ2-2, is as follows: EPEVTQTPSHQVTQMGQEVILRCVPISNHLYFYWYRQILGQKVEFLVSFYNNEISEKSEIFDDQFSVERPDGSNFTLKIRSTKLEDSAMYFCASSDLGQGITGELFFGEGSRLTVL.